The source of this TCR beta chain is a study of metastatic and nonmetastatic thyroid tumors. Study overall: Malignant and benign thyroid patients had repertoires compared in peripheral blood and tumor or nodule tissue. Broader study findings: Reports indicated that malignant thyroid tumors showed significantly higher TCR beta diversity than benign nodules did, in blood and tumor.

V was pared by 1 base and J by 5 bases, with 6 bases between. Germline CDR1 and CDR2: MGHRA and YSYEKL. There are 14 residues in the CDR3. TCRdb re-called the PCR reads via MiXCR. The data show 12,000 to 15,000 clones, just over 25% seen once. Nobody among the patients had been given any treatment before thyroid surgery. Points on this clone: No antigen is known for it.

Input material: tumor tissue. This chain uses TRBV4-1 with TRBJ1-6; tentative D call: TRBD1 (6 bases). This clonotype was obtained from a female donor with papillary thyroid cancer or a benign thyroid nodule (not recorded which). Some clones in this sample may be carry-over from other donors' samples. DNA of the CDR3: TGCGCCAGCAGCCAAGGACAGGATAATTCACCCCTCCACTTT. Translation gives CASSQGQDNSPLHF.